This T cell receptor beta chain was identified in a study of T-cell memory formation after mild COVID-19. V was cut by 3 bases and J by 2 bases, with 8 bases left in between. Germline V gene sequence: CDR1 KGHSH, CDR2 LQKENI. This CDR3 comprises 14 residues. This clonotype was detected many times. Its antigen is not identified. Findings and caveats of the study: While clones contracting from day 15 to 85 were balanced between CD4 and CD8, later expanders leaned CD4+.

One entry per CDR3 protein, called by TCRdb with MiXCR from the 5' RACE reads. This sample has 150,000 to 200,000 distinct CDR3 sequences, with more than 15% found just once. The sequence was collected from an adult woman who had mild COVID-19 (a few samples of this study predate the infection). Cell type and time point are not known. Sequencing was performed on PBMCs or a T cell subset sorted from them (not recorded which). V usage is TRBV18 and J usage is TRBJ2-1, with D maybe TRBD1 (6 bases). The CDR3 bases are TGTGCCAGCTCACCCAGGGGCACCTACAATGAGCAGTTCTTC. Translating it yields CASSPRGTYNEQFF.